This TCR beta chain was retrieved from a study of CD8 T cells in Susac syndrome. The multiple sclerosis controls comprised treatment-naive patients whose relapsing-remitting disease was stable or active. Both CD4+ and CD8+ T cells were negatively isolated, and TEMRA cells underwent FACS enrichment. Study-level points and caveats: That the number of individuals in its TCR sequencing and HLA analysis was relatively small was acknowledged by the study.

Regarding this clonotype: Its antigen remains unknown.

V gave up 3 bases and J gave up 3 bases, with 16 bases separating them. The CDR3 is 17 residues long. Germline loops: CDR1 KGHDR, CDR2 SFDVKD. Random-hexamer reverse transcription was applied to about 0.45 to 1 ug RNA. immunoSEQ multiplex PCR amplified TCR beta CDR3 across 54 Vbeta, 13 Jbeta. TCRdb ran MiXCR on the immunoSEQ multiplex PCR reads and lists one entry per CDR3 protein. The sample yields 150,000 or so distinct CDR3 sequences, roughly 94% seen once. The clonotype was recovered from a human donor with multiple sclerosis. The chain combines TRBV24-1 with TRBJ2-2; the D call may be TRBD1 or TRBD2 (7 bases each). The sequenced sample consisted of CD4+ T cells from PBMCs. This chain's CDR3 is CATSDQGGRLDTGELFF. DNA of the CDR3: TGTGCCACCAGTGATCAGGGGGGGAGGCTGGACACCGGGGAGCTGTTTTTT.